The T cell receptor (beta chain) under discussion was sequenced for a study of T cell responses to AZD1222 COVID-19 vaccine. The table came from immunoSEQ multiplex PCR; TCRdb's copy has only in-frame clones and leaves some out. The sample has tens of thousands of clones; roughly 90% are singletons. Trimming shortened V by 3 bases and J by 0 bases, and 9 bases separated the two germline ends. The CDR3 has 15 residues. The V gene's germline CDR1 is LNHDA and CDR2 SQIVND (reference sequence). Here the sequenced sample was peripheral blood, taken 28 days after the second AZD1222 dose. This receptor was taken from an adult who received the AZD1222 COVID-19 vaccine. This chain links TRBV19 with TRBJ2-4; perhaps TRBD2 as D (5 bases). In DNA form, the CDR3 reads TGTGCCAGTAGTATCCGGGGTTTAGCCAAAAACATTCAGTACTTC. Translation: CASSIRGLAKNIQYF.